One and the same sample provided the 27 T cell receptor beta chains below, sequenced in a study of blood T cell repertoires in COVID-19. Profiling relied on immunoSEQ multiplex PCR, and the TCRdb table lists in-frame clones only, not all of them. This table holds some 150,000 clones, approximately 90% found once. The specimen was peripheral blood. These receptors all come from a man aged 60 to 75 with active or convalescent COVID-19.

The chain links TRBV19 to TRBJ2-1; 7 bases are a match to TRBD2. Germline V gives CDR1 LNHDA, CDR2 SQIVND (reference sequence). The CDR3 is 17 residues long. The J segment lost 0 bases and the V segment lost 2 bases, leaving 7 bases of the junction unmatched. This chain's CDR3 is CASSITSALSSYNEQFF. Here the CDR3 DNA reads TGTGCCAGTAGTATAACTAGCGCCCTAAGCTCCTACAATGAGCAGTTCTTC.

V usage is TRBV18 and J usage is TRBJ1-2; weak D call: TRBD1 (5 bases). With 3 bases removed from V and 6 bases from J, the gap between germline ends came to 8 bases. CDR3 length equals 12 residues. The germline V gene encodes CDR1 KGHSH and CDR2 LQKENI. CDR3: CASSPSGDGYTF. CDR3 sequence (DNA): TGTGCCAGCTCACCGTCGGGGGATGGCTACACCTTC.

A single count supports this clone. In nucleotides, the CDR3 is TGTGCCACCAGTGACCCGGGACACAACACCGGGGAGCTGTTTTTT. Its protein is CATSDPGHNTGELFF. The J gene is TRBJ2-2, the V gene TRBV24-1, with D perhaps matching TRBD1 (6 bases). V lost 4 bases to trimming and J lost 2 bases, with 10 bases between them. The CDR3 consists of 15 residues. Germline lookup yields CDR1 KGHDR and CDR2 SFDVKD.

The DNA for the CDR3 is TGTGCCAGCAGCCAAGATATAAGCGGGAGGAATACGCAGTATTTT. This encodes CASSQDISGRNTQYF. This rearrangement joins TRBV3-1 (or the pseudogene TRBV3-2) to TRBJ2-3; 9 bases line up with TRBD2. Germline V gene sequence: CDR1 LGHDT, CDR2 YNNKEL (reference sequence). V trimming: 0 bases; J trimming: 7 bases; junction bases outside the gene matches: 5. The CDR3 runs to 15 residues.

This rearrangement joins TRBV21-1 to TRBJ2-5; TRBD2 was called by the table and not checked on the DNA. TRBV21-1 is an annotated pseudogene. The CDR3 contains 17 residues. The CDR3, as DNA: TGTGCCAGCGGATGTTTTGGCGAAGTAAGTACTAAAGAGACCCAGTACTTC. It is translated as CASGCFGEVSTKETQYF.

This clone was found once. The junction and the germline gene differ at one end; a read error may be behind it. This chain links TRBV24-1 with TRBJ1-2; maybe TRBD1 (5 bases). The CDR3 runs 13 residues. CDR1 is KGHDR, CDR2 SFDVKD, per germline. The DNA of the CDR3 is TGTGCCACCAGTGATTTTAAGGGGAATGGGTACACCTTC. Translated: CATSDFKGNGYTF.

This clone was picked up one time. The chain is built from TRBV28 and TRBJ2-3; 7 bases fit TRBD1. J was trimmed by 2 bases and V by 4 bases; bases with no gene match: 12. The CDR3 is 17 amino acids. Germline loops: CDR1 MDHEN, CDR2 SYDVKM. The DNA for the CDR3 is TGTGCCAGCAGTTCCCCCAGAGCCGACAGGGTCACAGATACGCAGTATTTT. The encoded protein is CASSSPRADRVTDTQYF.

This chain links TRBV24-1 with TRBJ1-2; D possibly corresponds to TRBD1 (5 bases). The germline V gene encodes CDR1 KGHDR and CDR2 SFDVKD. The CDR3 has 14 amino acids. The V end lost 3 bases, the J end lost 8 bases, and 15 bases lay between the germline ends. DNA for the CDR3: TGTGCCACCAGTGATCACGGCAGGGTGGGCGGCTACACCTTC. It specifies CATSDHGRVGGYTF.

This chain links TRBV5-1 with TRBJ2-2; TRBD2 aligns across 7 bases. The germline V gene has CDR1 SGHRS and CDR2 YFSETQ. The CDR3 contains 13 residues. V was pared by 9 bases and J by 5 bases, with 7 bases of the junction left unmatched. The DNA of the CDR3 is TGCGCCACCCGGGGGGATTGGACCGGGGAGCTGTTTTTT. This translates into CATRGDWTGELFF.

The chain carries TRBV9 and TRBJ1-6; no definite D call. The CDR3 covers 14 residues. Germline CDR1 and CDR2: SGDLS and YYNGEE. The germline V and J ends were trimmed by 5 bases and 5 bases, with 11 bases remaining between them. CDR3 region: CASSLAVHNSPLHF. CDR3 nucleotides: TGTGCCAGCAGTCTGGCGGTACATAATTCACCCCTCCACTTT.

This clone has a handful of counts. The CDR3 reads CASSRSGQSVHYGYTF. The CDR3 bases are TGCGCCAGCAGCCGGAGCGGACAGAGCGTGCACTATGGCTACACCTTC. J is TRBJ1-2 and V is TRBV4-3, with a weak D call TRBD1 (6 bases). The CDR3 covers 16 residues. The V and J ends lost 4 bases and 3 bases respectively, with 18 bases between them. Per germline, CDR1 LGHNA and CDR2 YSLEER.

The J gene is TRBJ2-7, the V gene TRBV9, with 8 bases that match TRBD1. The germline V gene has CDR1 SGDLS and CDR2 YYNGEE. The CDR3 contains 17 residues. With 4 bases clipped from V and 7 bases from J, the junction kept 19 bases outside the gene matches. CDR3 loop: CASSRTATGAEAGEQYF. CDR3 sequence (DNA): TGTGCCAGCAGCCGCACAGCGACAGGGGCGGAGGCGGGGGAGCAGTACTTC.

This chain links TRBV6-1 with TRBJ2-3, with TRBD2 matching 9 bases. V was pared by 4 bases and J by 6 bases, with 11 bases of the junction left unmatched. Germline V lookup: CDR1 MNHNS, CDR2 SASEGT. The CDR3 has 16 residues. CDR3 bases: TGTGCCAGCAGTGTTTGGGCGGGGGGGAGGATGGATACGCAGTATTTT. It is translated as CASSVWAGGRMDTQYF.

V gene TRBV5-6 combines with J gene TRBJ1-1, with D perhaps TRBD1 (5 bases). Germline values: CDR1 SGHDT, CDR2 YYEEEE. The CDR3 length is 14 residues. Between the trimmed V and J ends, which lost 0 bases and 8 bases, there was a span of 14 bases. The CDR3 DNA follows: TGTGCCAGCAGCTTGGGGAGGGGTGGGAAAGAAGCTTTCTTT. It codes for CASSLGRGGKEAFF.

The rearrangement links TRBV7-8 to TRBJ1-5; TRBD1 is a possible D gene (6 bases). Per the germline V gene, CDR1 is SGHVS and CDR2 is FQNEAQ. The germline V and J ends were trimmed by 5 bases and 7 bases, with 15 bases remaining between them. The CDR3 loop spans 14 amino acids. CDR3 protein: CASSPYRVPQPQHF. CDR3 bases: TGTGCCAGCAGCCCGTACAGGGTACCACAGCCCCAGCATTTT.

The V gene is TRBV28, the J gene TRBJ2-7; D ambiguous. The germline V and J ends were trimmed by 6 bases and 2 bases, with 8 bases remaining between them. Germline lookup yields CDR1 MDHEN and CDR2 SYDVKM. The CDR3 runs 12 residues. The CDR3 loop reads CASSLDTYEQYF. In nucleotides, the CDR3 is TGTGCCAGCAGCCTCGACACCTACGAGCAGTACTTC.

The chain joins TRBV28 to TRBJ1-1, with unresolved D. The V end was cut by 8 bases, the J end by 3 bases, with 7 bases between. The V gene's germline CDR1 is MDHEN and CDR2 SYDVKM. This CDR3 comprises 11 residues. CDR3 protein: CASRLYTEAFF. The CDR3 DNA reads TGTGCCAGCCGTCTTTACACTGAAGCTTTCTTT.

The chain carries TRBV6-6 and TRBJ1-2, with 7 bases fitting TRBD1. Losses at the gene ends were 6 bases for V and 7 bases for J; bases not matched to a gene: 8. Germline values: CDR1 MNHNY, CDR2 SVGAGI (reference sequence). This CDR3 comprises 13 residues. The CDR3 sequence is CASSQDRVGGYTF. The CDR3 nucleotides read TGTGCCAGCAGCCAAGACAGGGTGGGTGGCTACACCTTC.

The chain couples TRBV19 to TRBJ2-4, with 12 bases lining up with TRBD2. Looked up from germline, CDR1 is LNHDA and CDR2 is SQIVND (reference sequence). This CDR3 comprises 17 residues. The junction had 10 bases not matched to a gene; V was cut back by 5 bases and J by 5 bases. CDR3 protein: CASSASSGRARQNIQYF. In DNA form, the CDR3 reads TGTGCCAGTAGTGCATCTAGCGGGAGGGCAAGGCAAAACATTCAGTACTTC.

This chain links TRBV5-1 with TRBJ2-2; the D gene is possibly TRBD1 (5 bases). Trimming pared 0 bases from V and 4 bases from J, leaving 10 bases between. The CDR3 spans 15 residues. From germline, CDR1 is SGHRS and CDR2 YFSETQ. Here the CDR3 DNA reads TGCGCCAGCAGCTTGGGGGGCGTGGGCACCGGGGAGCTGTTTTTT. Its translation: CASSLGGVGTGELFF.

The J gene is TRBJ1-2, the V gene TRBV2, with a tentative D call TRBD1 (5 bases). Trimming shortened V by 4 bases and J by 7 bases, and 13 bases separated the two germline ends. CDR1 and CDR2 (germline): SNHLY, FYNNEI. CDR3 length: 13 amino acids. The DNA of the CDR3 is TGTGCCAGCAGTGTAGGGAGGGGTAGTGGCTACACCTTC. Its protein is CASSVGRGSGYTF.

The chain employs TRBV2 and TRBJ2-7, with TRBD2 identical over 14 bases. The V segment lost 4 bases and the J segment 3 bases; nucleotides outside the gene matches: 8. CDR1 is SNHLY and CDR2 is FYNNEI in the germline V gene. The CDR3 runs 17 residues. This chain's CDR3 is CASSARLAGGRVYEQYF. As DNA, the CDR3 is TGTGCCAGCAGTGCGCGACTAGCGGGAGGGCGGGTCTACGAGCAGTACTTC.

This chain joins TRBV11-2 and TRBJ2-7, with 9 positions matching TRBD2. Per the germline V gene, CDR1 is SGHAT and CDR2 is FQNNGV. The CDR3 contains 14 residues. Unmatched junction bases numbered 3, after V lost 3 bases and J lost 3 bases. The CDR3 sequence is CASSFSGGDYEQYF. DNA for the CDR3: TGTGCCAGCAGCTTTAGCGGGGGTGACTACGAGCAGTACTTC.

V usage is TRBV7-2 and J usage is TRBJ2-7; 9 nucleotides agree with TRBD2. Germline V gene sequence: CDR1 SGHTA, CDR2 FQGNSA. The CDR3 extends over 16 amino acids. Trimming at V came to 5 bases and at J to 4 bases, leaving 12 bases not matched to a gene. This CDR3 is CASSKSASAGGYEQYF. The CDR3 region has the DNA TGTGCCAGCAGCAAAAGTGCGTCAGCGGGAGGTTACGAGCAGTACTTC.

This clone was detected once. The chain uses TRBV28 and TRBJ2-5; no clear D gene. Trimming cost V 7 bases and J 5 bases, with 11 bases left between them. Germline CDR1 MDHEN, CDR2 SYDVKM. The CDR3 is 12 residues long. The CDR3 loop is CASIALRETQYF. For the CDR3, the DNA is TGTGCCAGCATCGCCTTACGGGAGACCCAGTACTTC.

The chain's CDR3 is CASSKGRNGSRSYNEQFF. The CDR3, as DNA: TGTGCCAGCAGCAAAGGAAGGAACGGGAGCCGCTCCTACAATGAGCAGTTCTTC. The chain joins TRBV21-1 to TRBJ2-1; the table calls TRBD2, which could not be checked here. TRBV21-1 is a recognized pseudogene. The CDR3 extends over 18 amino acids.

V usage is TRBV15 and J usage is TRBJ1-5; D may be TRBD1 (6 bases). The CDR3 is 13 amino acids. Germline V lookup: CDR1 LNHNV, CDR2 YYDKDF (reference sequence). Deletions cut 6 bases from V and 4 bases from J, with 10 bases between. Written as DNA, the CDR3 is TGTGCCACCAGTCCCAGGGGAAATCAGCCCCAGCATTTT. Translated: CATSPRGNQPQHF.